The source of this TCR beta chain is a study of T cells expressing NK-cell markers. The CDR3 extends over 16 amino acids. In germline, CDR1 is SEHNR, CDR2 FQNEAQ (reference sequence). TCRdb processed the 5' RACE reads again and assigns one entry to each CDR3 protein, with no DNA. This sample contains about 390,000 distinct CDR3 sequences. The TCR originated in a woman aged 45-59 years in good health. The J gene is TRBJ1-2, the V gene TRBV7-9; TCRdb calls TRBD1, which cannot be checked without DNA. Sequenced sample: blood T cells: a sorted CD56 or NKG2C T cell subset, CD4+ or CD8+ T cells, or bulk PBMC T cells (not recorded which). The CDR3 reads CASSLITGEGWYGYTF.